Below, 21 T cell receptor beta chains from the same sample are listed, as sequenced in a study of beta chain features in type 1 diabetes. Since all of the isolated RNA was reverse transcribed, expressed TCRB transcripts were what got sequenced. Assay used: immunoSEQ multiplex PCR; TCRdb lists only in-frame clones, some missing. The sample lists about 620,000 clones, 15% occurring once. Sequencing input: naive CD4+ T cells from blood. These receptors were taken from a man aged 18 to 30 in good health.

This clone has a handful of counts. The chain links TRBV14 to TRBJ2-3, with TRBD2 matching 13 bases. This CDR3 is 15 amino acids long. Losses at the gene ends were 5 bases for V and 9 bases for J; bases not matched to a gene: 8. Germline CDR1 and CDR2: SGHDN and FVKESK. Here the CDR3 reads CASSTGTSGARTQYF. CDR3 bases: TGTGCCAGCAGCACTGGGACTAGCGGGGCCCGGACGCAGTATTTT.

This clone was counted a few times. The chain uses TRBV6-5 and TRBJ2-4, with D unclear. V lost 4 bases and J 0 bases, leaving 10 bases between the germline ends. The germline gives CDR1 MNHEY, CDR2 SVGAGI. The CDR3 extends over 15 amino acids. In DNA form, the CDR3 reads TGTGCCAGCAGTTCCAGTGAACTAGCCAAAAACATTCAGTACTTC. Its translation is CASSSSELAKNIQYF.

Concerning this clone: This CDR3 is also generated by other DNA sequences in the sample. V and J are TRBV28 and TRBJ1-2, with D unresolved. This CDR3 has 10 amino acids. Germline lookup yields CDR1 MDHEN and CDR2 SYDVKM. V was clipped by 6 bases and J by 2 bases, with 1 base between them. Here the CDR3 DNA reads TGTGCCAGCAGAAACTATGGCTACACCTTC. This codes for CASRNYGYTF.

CDR3 DNA: TGTGCCAGCAGTGACATGGCAGAGGGGCAGTACTTC. Protein: CASSDMAEGQYF. The chain carries TRBV25-1 and TRBJ2-7; a possible D gene is TRBD2 (5 bases). Trimming shortened V by 3 bases and J by 9 bases, and 12 bases separated the two germline ends. This CDR3 has 12 amino acids. Germline CDR1 MGHDK, CDR2 SYGVNS.

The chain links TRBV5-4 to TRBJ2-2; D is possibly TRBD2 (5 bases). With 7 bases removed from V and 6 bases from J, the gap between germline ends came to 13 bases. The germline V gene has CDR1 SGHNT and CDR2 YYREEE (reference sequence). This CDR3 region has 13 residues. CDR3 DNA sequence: TGTGCCAGCTCGGTGAGGGATCCCGGGGAGCTGTTTTTT. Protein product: CASSVRDPGELFF.

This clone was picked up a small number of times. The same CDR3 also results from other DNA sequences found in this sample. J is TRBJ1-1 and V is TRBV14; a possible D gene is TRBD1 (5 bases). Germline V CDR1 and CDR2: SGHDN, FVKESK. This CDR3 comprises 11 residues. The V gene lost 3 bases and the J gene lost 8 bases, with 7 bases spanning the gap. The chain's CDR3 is CASSHRTEAFF. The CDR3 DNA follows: TGTGCCAGCAGCCACAGGACAGAAGCTTTCTTT.

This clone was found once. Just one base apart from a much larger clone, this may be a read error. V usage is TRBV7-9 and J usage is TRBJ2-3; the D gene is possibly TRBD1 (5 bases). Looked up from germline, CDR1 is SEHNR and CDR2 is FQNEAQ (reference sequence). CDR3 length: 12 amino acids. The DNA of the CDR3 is TGTGCCAGAAGCTTTTCAGGGGATACGCAGTATTTT. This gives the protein CARSFSGDTQYF. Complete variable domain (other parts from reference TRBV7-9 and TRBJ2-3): DTGVSQNPRHKITKRGQNVTFRCDPISEHNRLYWYRQTLGQGPEFLTYFQNEAQLEKSRLLSDRFSAERPKGSFSTLEIQRTEQGDSAMYLCARSFSGDTQYFGPGTRLTVL.

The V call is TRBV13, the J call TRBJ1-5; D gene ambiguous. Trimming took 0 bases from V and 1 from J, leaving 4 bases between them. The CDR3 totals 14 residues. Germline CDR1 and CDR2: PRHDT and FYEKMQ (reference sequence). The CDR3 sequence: CASSLGGSNQPQHF. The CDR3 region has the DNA TGTGCCAGCAGCTTAGGGGGAAGCAATCAGCCCCAGCATTTT.

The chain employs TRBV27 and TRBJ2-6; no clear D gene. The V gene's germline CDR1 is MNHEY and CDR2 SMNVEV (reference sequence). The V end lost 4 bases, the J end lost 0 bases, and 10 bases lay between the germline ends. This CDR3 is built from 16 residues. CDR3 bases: TGTGCCAGCAGTTCCGCCTGGGACTCTGGGGCCAACGTCCTGACTTTC. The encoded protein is CASSSAWDSGANVLTF.

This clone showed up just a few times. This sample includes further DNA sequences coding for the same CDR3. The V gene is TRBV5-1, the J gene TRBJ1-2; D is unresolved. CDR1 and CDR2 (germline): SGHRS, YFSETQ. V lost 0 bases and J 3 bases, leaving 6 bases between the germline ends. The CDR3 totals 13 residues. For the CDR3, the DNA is TGCGCCAGCAGCTTGGACGGATACTATGGCTACACCTTC. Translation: CASSLDGYYGYTF.

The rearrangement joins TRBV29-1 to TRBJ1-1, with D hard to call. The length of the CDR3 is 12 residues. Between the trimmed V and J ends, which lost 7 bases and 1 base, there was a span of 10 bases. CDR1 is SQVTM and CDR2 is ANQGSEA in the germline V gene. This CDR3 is CSGARSNTEAFF. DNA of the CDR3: TGCAGCGGAGCTAGATCGAACACTGAAGCTTTCTTT.

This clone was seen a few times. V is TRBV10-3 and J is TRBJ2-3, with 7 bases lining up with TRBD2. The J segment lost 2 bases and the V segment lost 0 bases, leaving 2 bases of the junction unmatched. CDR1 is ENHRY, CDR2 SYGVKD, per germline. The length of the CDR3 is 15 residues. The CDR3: CAISESGGDTDTQYF. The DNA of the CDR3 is TGTGCCATCAGTGAGTCGGGGGGGGACACAGATACGCAGTATTTT.

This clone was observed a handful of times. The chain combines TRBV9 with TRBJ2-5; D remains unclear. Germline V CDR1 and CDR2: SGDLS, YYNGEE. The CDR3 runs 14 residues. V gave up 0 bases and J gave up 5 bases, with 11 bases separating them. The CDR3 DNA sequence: TGTGCCAGCAGCGTAGCTGTTGGGATGGAGACCCAGTACTTC. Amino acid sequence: CASSVAVGMETQYF.

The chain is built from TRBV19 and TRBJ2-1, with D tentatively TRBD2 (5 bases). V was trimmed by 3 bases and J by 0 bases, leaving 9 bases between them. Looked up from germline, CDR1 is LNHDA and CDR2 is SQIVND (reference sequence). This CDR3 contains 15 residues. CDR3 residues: CASSIQRSSYNEQFF. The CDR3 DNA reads TGTGCCAGTAGTATTCAGCGGAGCTCCTACAATGAGCAGTTCTTC.

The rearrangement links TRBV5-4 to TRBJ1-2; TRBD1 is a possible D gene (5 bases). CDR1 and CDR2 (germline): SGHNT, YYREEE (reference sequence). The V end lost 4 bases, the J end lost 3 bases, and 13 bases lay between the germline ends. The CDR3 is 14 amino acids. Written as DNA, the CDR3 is TGTGCCAGCAGCCAGCAGGGTATCGACTATGGCTACACCTTC. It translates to CASSQQGIDYGYTF.

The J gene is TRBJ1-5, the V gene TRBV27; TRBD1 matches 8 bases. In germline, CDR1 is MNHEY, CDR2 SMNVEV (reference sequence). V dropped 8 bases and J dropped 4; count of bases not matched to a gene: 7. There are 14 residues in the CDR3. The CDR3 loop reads CASSPGGRNQPQHF. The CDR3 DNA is TGTGCCAGCTCCCCAGGGGGCAGAAATCAGCCCCAGCATTTT.

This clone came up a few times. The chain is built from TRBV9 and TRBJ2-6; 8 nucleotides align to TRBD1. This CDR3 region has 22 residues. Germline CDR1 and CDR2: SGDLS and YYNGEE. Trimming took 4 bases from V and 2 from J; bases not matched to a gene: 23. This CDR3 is CASSITRTGFKSKLAGANVLTF. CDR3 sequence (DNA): TGTGCCAGCAGCATCACCCGGACAGGGTTTAAATCGAAGTTGGCTGGGGCCAACGTCCTGACTTTC. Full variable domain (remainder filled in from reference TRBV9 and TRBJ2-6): DSGVTQTPKHLITATGQRVTLRCSPRSGDLSVYWYQQSLDQGLQFLIQYYNGEERAKGNILERFSAQQFPDLHSELNLSSLELGDSALYFCASSITRTGFKSKLAGANVLTFGAGSRLTVL.

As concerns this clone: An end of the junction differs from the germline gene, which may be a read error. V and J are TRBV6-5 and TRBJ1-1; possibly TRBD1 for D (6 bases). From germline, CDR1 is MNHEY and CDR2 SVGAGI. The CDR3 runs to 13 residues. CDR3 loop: CASSPRQALESFF. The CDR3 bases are TGTGCCAGCAGTCCAAGACAGGCGCTTGAATCTTTCTTT.

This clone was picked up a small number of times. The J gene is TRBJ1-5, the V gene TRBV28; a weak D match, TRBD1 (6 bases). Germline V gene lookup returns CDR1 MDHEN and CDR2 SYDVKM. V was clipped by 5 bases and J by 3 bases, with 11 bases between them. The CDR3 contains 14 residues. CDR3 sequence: CASSGQSDNQPQHF. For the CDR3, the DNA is TGTGCCAGCAGTGGACAGTCGGACAATCAGCCCCAGCATTTT.

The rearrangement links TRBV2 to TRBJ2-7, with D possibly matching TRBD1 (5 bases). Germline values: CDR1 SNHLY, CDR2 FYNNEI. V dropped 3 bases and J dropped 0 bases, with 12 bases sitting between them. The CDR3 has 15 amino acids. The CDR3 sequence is CASSDAGKSSYEQYF. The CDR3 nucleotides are TGTGCCAGCAGTGACGCAGGGAAGAGCTCCTACGAGCAGTACTTC.

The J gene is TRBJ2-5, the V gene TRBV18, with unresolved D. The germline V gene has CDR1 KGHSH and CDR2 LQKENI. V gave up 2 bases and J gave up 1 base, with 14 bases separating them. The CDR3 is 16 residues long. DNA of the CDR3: TGTGCCAGCTCACCAACCGGCAGGAGTCTCCAAGAGACCCAGTACTTC. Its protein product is CASSPTGRSLQETQYF.